The 25 T cell receptor beta chains below come from one sample, sequenced in a study of blood T cell repertoires in COVID-19. Using immunoSEQ multiplex PCR, the repertoire was profiled, and TCRdb retains in-frame clones only, with some absent. Of about 300,000 clones detected, about nine tenths appear once; the ten largest clones hold roughly a tenth. Sequenced: PBMCs or T cells enriched from blood (not recorded which). These receptor sequences come from a woman between 18 and 30 years old who had recovered from COVID-19.

V usage is TRBV19 and J usage is TRBJ2-1, with 13 bases aligning to TRBD2. Germline loops: CDR1 LNHDA, CDR2 SQIVND (reference sequence). The CDR3 has 15 amino acids. J gave up 4 bases and V 5 bases, and 2 bases lay outside the gene matches. CDR3 loop: CASSLLAGGYNEQFF. In DNA form, the CDR3 reads TGTGCCAGTAGTTTACTAGCGGGGGGGTACAATGAGCAGTTCTTC. Looking up the rest from reference TRBV19 and TRBJ2-1 gives the full variable domain: DGGITQSPKYLFRKEGQNVTLSCEQNLNHDAMYWYRQDPGQGLRLIYYSQIVNDFQKGDIAEGYSVSREKKESFPLTVTSAQKNPTAFYLCASSLLAGGYNEQFFGPGTRLTVL.

The chain joins TRBV7-8 to TRBJ2-7; D remains unclear. Germline values: CDR1 SGHVS, CDR2 FQNEAQ. The CDR3 sequence is 12 residues long. Deletions cut 5 bases from V and 8 bases from J, with 13 bases between. The CDR3: CASSQAQLKQYF. CDR3 nucleotide sequence: TGTGCCAGCAGCCAAGCCCAACTAAAGCAGTACTTC. Full variable domain (rest looked up from reference TRBV7-8 and TRBJ2-7): GAGVSQSPRYKVAKRGQDVALRCDPISGHVSLFWYQQALGQGPEFLTYFQNEAQLDKSGLPSDRFFAERPEGSVSTLKIQRTQQEDSAVYLCASSQAQLKQYFGPGTRLTVT.

This chain links TRBV24-1 with TRBJ2-7, with a possible D match to TRBD2 (6 bases). The CDR3 has 15 residues. With 9 bases removed from V and 6 bases from J, the gap between germline ends came to 23 bases. Germline V gene data show CDR1 as KGHDR and CDR2 as SFDVKD. This CDR3 reads CATGGNMRRAREQYF. The CDR3 bases are TGTGCCACCGGAGGAAACATGCGGAGGGCCCGCGAGCAGTACTTC.

The V and J genes are TRBV13 and TRBJ2-2, with 9 bases matching TRBD2. The CDR3 consists of 16 residues. The germline V gene encodes CDR1 PRHDT and CDR2 FYEKMQ (reference sequence). With 5 bases clipped from V and 4 bases from J, the junction kept 8 bases outside the gene matches. This CDR3 reads CASSDRLAAPTGELFF. CDR3 in DNA: TGTGCCAGCAGCGACCGACTAGCGGCCCCCACCGGGGAGCTGTTTTTT. The full variable domain, completed using reference TRBV13 and TRBJ2-2, is AAGVIQSPRHLIKEKRETATLKCYPIPRHDTVYWYQQGPGQDPQFLISFYEKMQSDKGSIPDRFSAQQFSDYHSELNMSSLELGDSALYFCASSDRLAAPTGELFFGEGSRLTVL.

The CDR3 sequence: CASSSAESYEQYF. Written as DNA, the CDR3 is TGTGCCAGCAGTTCCGCAGAATCCTACGAGCAGTACTTC. The rearrangement joins TRBV28 to TRBJ2-7, with D unresolved. V lost 4 bases and J lost 1, with 8 bases in between. The length of the CDR3 is 13 residues. Germline V gives CDR1 MDHEN, CDR2 SYDVKM.

The chain has TRBV7-3 and TRBJ1-2, with D unresolved. The CDR3 is 14 amino acids. Germline CDR1 is SGHTA and CDR2 is FQGTGA. V lost 0 bases and J lost 9, with 14 bases in between. CDR3 residues: CASSLTGQLESYTF. In nucleotides, the CDR3 is TGTGCCAGCAGCTTAACTGGGCAGCTCGAGAGCTACACCTTC.

This chain uses TRBV12-3 or TRBV12-4 with TRBJ2-5, with D hard to call. V gave up 3 bases and J gave up 2 bases, with 7 bases separating them. The CDR3 sequence is 13 residues long. The CDR3 DNA reads TGTGCCAGCAGTTTCCGGGTTCAAGAGACCCAGTACTTC. Its protein product is CASSFRVQETQYF.

The V gene is TRBV19, the J gene TRBJ2-3, with D hard to call. The CDR3 length is 12 residues. Trimming stripped 2 bases from V and 6 bases from J, with 6 bases between. CDR1 and CDR2 (germline): LNHDA, SQIVND (reference sequence). Here the CDR3 DNA reads TGTGCCAGTAGTATATCGGAGGATACGCAGTATTTT. It specifies CASSISEDTQYF. The full variable domain, completed using reference TRBV19 and TRBJ2-3, is DGGITQSPKYLFRKEGQNVTLSCEQNLNHDAMYWYRQDPGQGLRLIYYSQIVNDFQKGDIAEGYSVSREKKESFPLTVTSAQKNPTAFYLCASSISEDTQYFGPGTRLTVL.

The chain recombines TRBV4-1 with TRBJ1-2; D uncertain. Germline CDR1 MGHRA, CDR2 YSYEKL. The germline V and J ends were trimmed by 0 bases and 5 bases, with 13 bases remaining between them. This CDR3 contains 15 residues. The CDR3 loop is CASSQDRQSGYGYTF. CDR3 in DNA: TGCGCCAGCAGCCAAGATCGGCAGTCGGGTTATGGCTACACCTTC.

This clone occurred once. V and J are TRBV28 and TRBJ2-3, with 9 bases identical to TRBD2. This CDR3 is built from 15 residues. Germline assignment: CDR1 MDHEN and CDR2 SYDVKM. V shed 5 bases, J shed 0 bases, and the junction held 3 bases outside the gene matches. The CDR3 DNA follows: TGTGCCAGCAGTCTAGCGGGACCTAGCACAGATACGCAGTATTTT. Encoded protein: CASSLAGPSTDTQYF.

The V and J genes are TRBV28 and TRBJ1-2, with D maybe TRBD1 (6 bases). V lost 5 bases, J lost 8 bases, and 15 bases lay in between. The CDR3 is 13 amino acids. Germline V CDR1 and CDR2: MDHEN, SYDVKM. The CDR3 region is CASSHLGRGGYTF. The CDR3, as DNA: TGTGCCAGCAGTCACCTGGGCAGGGGCGGCTACACCTTC.

The rearrangement uses TRBV28 and TRBJ1-6, with no clear D. V was clipped by 10 bases and J by 0 bases, with 10 bases between them. The CDR3 loop spans 14 amino acids. Germline V gene data show CDR1 as MDHEN and CDR2 as SYDVKM. The DNA for the CDR3 is TGTGCCACCGTCCGGGGCTCCTATAATTCACCCCTCCACTTT. Translated, it gives CATVRGSYNSPLHF.

The chain carries TRBV10-3 and TRBJ1-1; 10 bases are shared with TRBD1. The germline V gene has CDR1 ENHRY and CDR2 SYGVKD. This CDR3 has 16 residues. The V and J ends lost 3 bases and 1 base, in that order; junction bases with no gene match: 5. CDR3 coding DNA: TGTGCCATCAGTGATCCGGACAGGGGGGCGAACACTGAAGCTTTCTTT. Its protein is CAISDPDRGANTEAFF.

This clone was seen a single time. The CDR3: CASSLALAGEIDTQYF. The CDR3 region has the DNA TGCGCCAGCAGCTTGGCCCTAGCGGGAGAAATAGATACGCAGTATTTT. The rearrangement uses TRBV5-1 and TRBJ2-3; 10 nucleotides line up with TRBD2. CDR3 length equals 16 residues. The ends lost 0 bases at V and 5 bases at J; junction bases unmatched: 6. Germline assignment: CDR1 SGHRS and CDR2 YFSETQ.

This sequence joins TRBV5-4 and TRBJ2-1; 12 bases are a match to TRBD2. From germline, CDR1 is SGHNT and CDR2 YYREEE (reference sequence). Trimming at V came to 0 bases and at J to 6 bases, leaving 1 base not matched to a gene. The CDR3 is 15 residues long. CDR3: CASSLELAGGNEQFF. As DNA, the CDR3 is TGTGCCAGCAGCTTGGAACTAGCGGGAGGCAATGAGCAGTTCTTC.

The table lists this clone with a count of one. V gene TRBV9 combines with J gene TRBJ2-7, with 8 bases matching TRBD1. CDR1 SGDLS and CDR2 YYNGEE come from the germline V gene. Trimming removed 6 bases from V and 7 bases from J; junction bases left unmatched: 27. The CDR3 extends over 19 amino acids. In DNA form, the CDR3 reads TGTGCCAGCACCCTACGTCCCGGGACAGGTCCCCCCTACAAGGAAGAGCAGTACTTC. Amino acid sequence: CASTLRPGTGPPYKEEQYF.

The chain couples TRBV10-3 to TRBJ1-2; D not resolved. Between the trimmed V and J ends, which lost 3 bases and 7 bases, there was a span of 6 bases. CDR1 is ENHRY, CDR2 SYGVKD, per germline. The CDR3 runs 11 residues. The DNA of the CDR3 is TGTGCCATCAGTGACGAGGGTGGCTACACCTTC. As protein: CAISDEGGYTF.

This clone was picked up a small number of times. The chain uses TRBV27 and TRBJ2-1; D might be TRBD1 (6 bases). V lost 6 bases to trimming and J lost 5 bases, with 14 bases between them. This CDR3 comprises 14 residues. Germline V lookup: CDR1 MNHEY, CDR2 SMNVEV (reference sequence). The CDR3 coding sequence is TGTGCCAGCAGCCTCGGACAGTTTCACAATGAGCAGTTCTTC. It yields the protein CASSLGQFHNEQFF.

The chain is built from TRBV30 and TRBJ2-2, with no clear D. The CDR3 totals 14 residues. Trimming shortened V by 3 bases and J by 0 bases, and 8 bases separated the two germline ends. CDR1 is GTSNPN, CDR2 SVGIG, per germline (reference sequence). The CDR3 DNA is TGTGCCTGGAGCGCGTTCTCGAACACCGGGGAGCTGTTTTTT. Translation gives CAWSAFSNTGELFF.

This clone was observed a single time. The CDR3 reads CASSQELAGGLFNEQFF. In DNA form, the CDR3 reads TGTGCCAGCAGCCAAGAACTAGCGGGAGGGCTTTTTAATGAGCAGTTCTTC. This chain links TRBV3-1 (or the pseudogene TRBV3-2) with TRBJ2-1, with 13 bases lining up with TRBD2. J was trimmed by 7 bases and V by 0 bases; bases with no gene match: 6. The CDR3 length is 17 residues. Germline CDR1 is LGHDT and CDR2 is YNNKEL (reference sequence).

This clone has just a few counts. V and J are TRBV23-1 and TRBJ1-2; D not certain. TRBV23-1 is labeled an ORF, and its function is uncertain. This CDR3 comprises 12 residues. Deletions cut 7 bases from V and 6 bases from J, with 12 bases between. CDR3 in DNA: TGCGCCAGCACCCCCAGGTCTGATGGCTACACCTTC. It specifies CASTPRSDGYTF.

The chain joins TRBV27 to TRBJ1-3, with a weak D call TRBD1 (6 bases). The CDR3 runs to 15 residues. The V end was cut by 6 bases, the J end by 1 base, with 13 bases between. CDR1 and CDR2 (germline): MNHEY, SMNVEV (reference sequence). Here the CDR3 reads CASRAQGFSGNTIYF. The CDR3 nucleotides are TGTGCCAGCAGAGCGCAGGGGTTTTCTGGAAACACCATATATTTT.

The rearrangement uses TRBV19 and TRBJ2-7; 7 positions match TRBD1. This CDR3 spans 15 amino acids. Germline lookup yields CDR1 LNHDA and CDR2 SQIVND (reference sequence). The J segment lost 3 bases and the V segment lost 6 bases, leaving 11 bases of the junction unmatched. This CDR3 is CASSRGGTAIYEQYF. DNA for the CDR3: TGTGCCAGTAGCCGGGGTGGGACAGCGATCTACGAGCAGTACTTC.

In this sample, this clone turned up once. This chain joins TRBV2 and TRBJ2-3, with D possibly being TRBD1 (6 bases). In germline, CDR1 is SNHLY, CDR2 FYNNEI. Trimming removed 3 bases at V and 7 bases at J, with 11 bases between. The CDR3 has 13 amino acids. The DNA for the CDR3 is TGTGCCAGCAGTGACACCGGGACAAATACGCAGTATTTT. As protein: CASSDTGTNTQYF.

This clone was counted once. The chain couples TRBV6-5 to TRBJ1-6, with 9 bases fitting TRBD1. The CDR3 is made up of 15 amino acids. V shed 6 bases and J 14 bases; nucleotides not matched to a gene: 14. The germline gives CDR1 MNHEY, CDR2 SVGAGI. The CDR3 loop is CASRTWGDRDGSLHF. CDR3 nucleotide sequence: TGTGCCAGCAGGACGTGGGGGGACAGGGACGGGTCCCTCCACTTT.